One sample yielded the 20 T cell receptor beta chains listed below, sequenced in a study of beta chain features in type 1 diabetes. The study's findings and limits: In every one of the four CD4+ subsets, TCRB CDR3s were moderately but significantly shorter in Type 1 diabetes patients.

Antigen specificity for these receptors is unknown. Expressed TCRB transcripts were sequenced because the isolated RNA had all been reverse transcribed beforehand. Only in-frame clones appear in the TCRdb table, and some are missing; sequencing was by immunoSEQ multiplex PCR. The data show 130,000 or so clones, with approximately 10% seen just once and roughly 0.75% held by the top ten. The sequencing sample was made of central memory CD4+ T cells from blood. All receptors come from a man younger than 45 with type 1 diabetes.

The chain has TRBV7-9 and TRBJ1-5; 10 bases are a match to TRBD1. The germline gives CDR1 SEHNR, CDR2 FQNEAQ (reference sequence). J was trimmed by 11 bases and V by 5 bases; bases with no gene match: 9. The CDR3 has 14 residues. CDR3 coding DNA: TGTGCCAGCAGCGCGGGGACAGGGGAGGTGTCCCAGCATTTT. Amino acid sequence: CASSAGTGEVSQHF.

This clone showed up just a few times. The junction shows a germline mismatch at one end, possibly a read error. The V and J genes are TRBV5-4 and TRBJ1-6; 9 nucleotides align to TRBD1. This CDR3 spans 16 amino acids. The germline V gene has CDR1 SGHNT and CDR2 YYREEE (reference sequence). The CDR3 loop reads CASTLTPGTGNSPLHF. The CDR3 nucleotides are TGTGCCAGCACCTTGACTCCCGGGACAGGGAATTCACCCCTCCACTTT.

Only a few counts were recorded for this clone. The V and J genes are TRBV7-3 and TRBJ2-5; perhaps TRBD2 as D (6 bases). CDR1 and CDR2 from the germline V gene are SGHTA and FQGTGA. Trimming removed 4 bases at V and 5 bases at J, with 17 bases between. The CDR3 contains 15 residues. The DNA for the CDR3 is TGTGCCAGCAGCTCCCGGGACTCACCCTGGGAGACCCAGTACTTC. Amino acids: CASSSRDSPWETQYF.

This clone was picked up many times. CDR3: CGTGRGTDTQYF. For the CDR3, the DNA is TGCGGCACGGGGCGGGGGACAGATACGCAGTATTTT. The rearrangement uses TRBV29-1 and TRBJ2-3; 7 bases agree with TRBD2. The CDR3 length is 12 residues. Germline values: CDR1 SQVTM, CDR2 ANQGSEA.

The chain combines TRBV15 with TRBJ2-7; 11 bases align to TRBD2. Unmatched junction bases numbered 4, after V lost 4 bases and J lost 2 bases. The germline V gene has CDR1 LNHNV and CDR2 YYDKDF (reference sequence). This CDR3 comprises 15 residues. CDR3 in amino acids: CATSNPSGGTYEQYF. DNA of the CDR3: TGTGCCACCAGCAATCCTAGCGGGGGGACCTACGAGCAGTACTTC.

CDR3 protein: CASSSGQGDTGELFF. DNA for the CDR3: TGTGCCAGCAGCTCGGGACAGGGGGACACCGGGGAGCTGTTTTTT. V usage is TRBV11-3 and J usage is TRBJ2-2; 11 positions match TRBD1. This CDR3 region has 15 residues. With V trimmed by 4 bases and J by 3 bases, 1 base remained unmatched. Germline CDR1 is SGHNT and CDR2 is YENEEA.

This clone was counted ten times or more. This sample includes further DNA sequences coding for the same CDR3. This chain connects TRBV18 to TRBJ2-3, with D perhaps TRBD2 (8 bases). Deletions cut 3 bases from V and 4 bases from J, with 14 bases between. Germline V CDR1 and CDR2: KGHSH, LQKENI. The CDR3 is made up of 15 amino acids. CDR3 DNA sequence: TGTGCCAGCTCACCGACAGGGACTAGTGCAGATACGCAGTATTTT. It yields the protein CASSPTGTSADTQYF.

The CDR3 loop reads CAWVLIRDRGSAFF. As DNA, the CDR3 is TGTGCCTGGGTCCTTATTCGGGACAGAGGATCGGCTTTCTTT. The chain combines TRBV30 with TRBJ1-1; 7 nucleotides match TRBD1. J lost 11 bases, V lost 5 bases, and 17 bases had no gene match. Germline V gives CDR1 GTSNPN, CDR2 SVGIG (reference sequence). The CDR3 runs 14 residues.

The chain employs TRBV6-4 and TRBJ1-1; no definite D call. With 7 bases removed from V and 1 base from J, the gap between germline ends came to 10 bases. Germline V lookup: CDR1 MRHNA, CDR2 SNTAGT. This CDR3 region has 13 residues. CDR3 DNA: TGTGCCAGCACCATGACTCCGAACACTGAAGCTTTCTTT. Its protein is CASTMTPNTEAFF.

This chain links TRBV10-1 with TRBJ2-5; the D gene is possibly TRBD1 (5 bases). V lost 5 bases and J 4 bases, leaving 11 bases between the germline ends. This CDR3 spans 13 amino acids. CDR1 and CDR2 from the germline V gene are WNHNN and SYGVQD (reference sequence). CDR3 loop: CASSKQVGETQYF. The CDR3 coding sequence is TGCGCCAGCAGTAAACAGGTGGGAGAGACCCAGTACTTC.

CDR3 nucleotides: TGTGCCAGCTCAATTAGGGGCGGGAACGAGCAGTACTTC. Protein product: CASSIRGGNEQYF. The genes are TRBV18 and TRBJ2-7; the D gene is possibly TRBD2 (6 bases). V lost 5 bases, J lost 5 bases, and 13 bases lay in between. The CDR3 spans 13 residues. The germline gives CDR1 KGHSH, CDR2 LQKENI.

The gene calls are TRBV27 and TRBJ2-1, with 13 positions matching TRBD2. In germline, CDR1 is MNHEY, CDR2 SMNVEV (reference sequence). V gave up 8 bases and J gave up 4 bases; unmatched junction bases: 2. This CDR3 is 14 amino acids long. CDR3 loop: CASGLAGEYNEQFF. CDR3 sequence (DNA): TGTGCCAGCGGACTAGCGGGGGAGTACAATGAGCAGTTCTTC.

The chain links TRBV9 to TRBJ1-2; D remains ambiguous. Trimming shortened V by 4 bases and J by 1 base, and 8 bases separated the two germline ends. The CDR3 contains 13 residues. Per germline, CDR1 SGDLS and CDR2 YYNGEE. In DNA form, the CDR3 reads TGTGCCAGCAGCCCCCAGGATAACTATGGCTACACCTTC. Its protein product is CASSPQDNYGYTF.

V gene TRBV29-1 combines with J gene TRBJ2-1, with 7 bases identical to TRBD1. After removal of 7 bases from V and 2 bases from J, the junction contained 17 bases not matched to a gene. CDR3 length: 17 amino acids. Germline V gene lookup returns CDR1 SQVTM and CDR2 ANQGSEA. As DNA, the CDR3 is TGCAGCGCCCATGGACCCCGACAGGGTCTAACCTACAATGAGCAGTTCTTC. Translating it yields CSAHGPRQGLTYNEQFF.

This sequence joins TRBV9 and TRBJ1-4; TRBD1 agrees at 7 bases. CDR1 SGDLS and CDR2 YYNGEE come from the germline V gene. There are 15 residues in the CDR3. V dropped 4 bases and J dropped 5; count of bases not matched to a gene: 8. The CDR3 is CASSILGTENEKLFF. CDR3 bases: TGTGCCAGCAGCATCCTGGGGACAGAAAATGAAAAACTGTTTTTT.

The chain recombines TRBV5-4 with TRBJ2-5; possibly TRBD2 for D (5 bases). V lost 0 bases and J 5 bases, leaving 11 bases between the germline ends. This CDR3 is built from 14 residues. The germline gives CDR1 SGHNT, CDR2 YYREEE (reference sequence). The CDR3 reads CASSLAGDTETQYF. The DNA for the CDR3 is TGTGCCAGCAGCTTGGCCGGGGATACGGAGACCCAGTACTTC.

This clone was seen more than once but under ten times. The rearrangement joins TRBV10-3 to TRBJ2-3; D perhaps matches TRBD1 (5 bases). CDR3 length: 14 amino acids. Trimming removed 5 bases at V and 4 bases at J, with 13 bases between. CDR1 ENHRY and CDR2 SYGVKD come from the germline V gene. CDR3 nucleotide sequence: TGTGCCATCAGTCAGGGCGGTCTGGCAGATACGCAGTATTTT. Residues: CAISQGGLADTQYF.

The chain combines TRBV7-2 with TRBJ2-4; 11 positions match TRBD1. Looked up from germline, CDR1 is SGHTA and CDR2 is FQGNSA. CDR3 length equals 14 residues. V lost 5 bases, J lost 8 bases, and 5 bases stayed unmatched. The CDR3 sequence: CASSPGQGAHIQYF. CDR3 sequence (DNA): TGTGCCAGCAGCCCCGGACAGGGGGCCCACATTCAGTACTTC.

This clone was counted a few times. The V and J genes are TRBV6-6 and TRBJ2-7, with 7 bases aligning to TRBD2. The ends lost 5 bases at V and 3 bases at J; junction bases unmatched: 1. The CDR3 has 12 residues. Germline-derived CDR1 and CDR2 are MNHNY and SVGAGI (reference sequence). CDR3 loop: CASSLAVYEQYF. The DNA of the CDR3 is TGTGCCAGCAGTCTAGCGGTCTACGAGCAGTACTTC.

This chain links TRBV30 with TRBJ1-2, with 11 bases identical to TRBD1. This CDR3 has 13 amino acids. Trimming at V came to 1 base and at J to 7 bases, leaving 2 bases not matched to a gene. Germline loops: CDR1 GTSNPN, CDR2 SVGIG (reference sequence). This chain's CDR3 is CAWSDGTGGGYTF. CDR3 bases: TGTGCCTGGAGTGATGGGACAGGGGGTGGCTACACCTTC.